This T cell receptor (beta chain) was obtained from a study of T cell clones after liver transplantation. Background on the study: Standard immunosuppression, with no induction, continued until 12-24 months after transplant.

Sorting of unstimulated PBMCs yielded separate CD3+CD4+ and CD3+CD8+ fractions. Assay used: immunoSEQ multiplex PCR; TCRdb lists only in-frame clones, some missing. This repertoire shows about 78,000 clones, about 80% found once; its top ten account for around 0.66%. Study-wide findings and caveats: Compared with third party-reactive sequences, donor-reactive ones declined more, independent of withdrawal success.

In its sample, this clone was seen a few times. Its antigen is not known. CDR1 SGHVS and CDR2 FQNEAQ come from the germline V gene. The ends lost 3 bases at V and 6 bases at J; junction bases unmatched: 22. The CDR3 length is 21 residues. The chain has TRBV7-8 and TRBJ2-3, with 12 bases fitting TRBD2. This TCR derives from a human donor who received a liver transplant. Specimen: CD4+ T cells from blood, collected before liver transplant. The CDR3 nucleotides read TGTGCCAGCAGCTTCCCCAGACTAGCGGGAGCCCCCCGATGGTCACAGGATACGCAGTATTTT. Translating gives CASSFPRLAGAPRWSQDTQYF.